This TCR beta chain was captured by sequencing in a study of blood T cell repertoires in COVID-19. Study as a whole: Some COVID-19 samples were acute and others convalescent; all came from the United States, Italy and Spain.

This CDR3 has 17 amino acids. Germline V gene data show CDR1 as PRHDT and CDR2 as FYEKMQ (reference sequence). Trimming removed 5 bases from V and 6 bases from J, with 25 bases in between. Original analysis: Amplification with reference gene primers provided the estimates of nucleated cell counts. Using immunoSEQ multiplex PCR, the repertoire was profiled, and TCRdb retains in-frame clones only, with some absent. V, J and clone size reflect that table, while D and trimming were determined from the DNA. This table holds 150,000 to 200,000 clones, around 79% found once. Specimen: peripheral blood. This TCR derives from a woman in her seventies with acute or convalescent COVID-19. This chain uses TRBV13 with TRBJ2-5; TRBD2 is a possible D gene (6 bases). CDR3 in DNA: TGTGCCAGCAGCATCCGGGACTCCCAGGATCGGGGAAAGACCCAGTACTTC. Amino acid sequence: CASSIRDSQDRGKTQYF.